The count of the clone carrying this TCR beta chain is one. Its target is not known. Other DNA sequences in the same sample also yield this CDR3. Sequencing used immunoSEQ multiplex PCR; TCRdb keeps in-frame clones, though not all of them. The sample consists of about 39,000 clones, 90% to 95% of them appearing once. Per germline, CDR1 MNHNY and CDR2 SVGAGI (reference sequence). Unmatched junction bases numbered 0, after V lost 0 bases and J lost 3 bases. The CDR3 spans 14 residues. The sample belongs to a study of graft-versus-host responses after intestinal transplantation. The clonotype comes from a human donor who was the organ donor for an intestinal transplant. The V call is TRBV6-6, the J call TRBJ2-7; 9 bases line up with TRBD1. The material sequenced was unstimulated CD8+ T cells sorted from spleen or lymph node cells, taken before transplant. The DNA of the CDR3 is TGTGCCAGCAGTTACTCGACAGGGGGCTACGAGCAGTACTTC. Its protein is CASSYSTGGYEQYF.